The T cell receptor beta chain described here comes from a study of cytomegalovirus exposure and HLA in healthy donors. With respect to this clone: Its antigen is not identified.

General observations from the study: In a later analysis, productive TCRs from donors in an Asian-associated ancestry cluster reportedly carried fewer N-insertions than the cohort mean.

This CDR3 is built from 13 residues. Germline V lookup: CDR1 SNHLY, CDR2 FYNNEI. J lost 7 bases, V lost 4 bases, and 3 bases had no gene match. PCR used 60 Vbeta primers and 13 Jbeta primers. Clones were sequenced by immunoSEQ multiplex PCR, and TCRdb holds only the in-frame ones, with some missing. The table shows some 150,000 clones, with over 75% occurring only once. The sample was PBMCs. The V gene is TRBV2, the J gene TRBJ2-1; 8 nucleotides line up with TRBD1. The source is a woman aged 40 to 50 in good health and CMV-seropositive. This CDR3 is CASSVQGANEQFF. In DNA, the CDR3 is TGTGCCAGCAGTGTCCAGGGGGCAAATGAGCAGTTCTTC.